A single sample is the source of the 22 T cell receptor beta chains below, sequenced in a study of neurological immune-mediated disorders. TCRdb analysed the 5' RACE reads with MiXCR anew, one entry per CDR3 protein. Of around 40,000 distinct CDR3 sequences listed, about 7% are singletons. The sequenced sample was CD4+ T cells from blood. The receptors were gathered from a man aged 50-60 years in good health.

The chain combines TRBV6-2 or TRBV6-3 with TRBJ1-5; 7 bases are shared with TRBD1. Germline V gene sequence: CDR1 MNHEY, CDR2 SVGEGT. The CDR3 spans 14 residues. V was pared by 2 bases and J by 6 bases, with 4 bases of the junction left unmatched. CDR3 loop: CASSYRDRFQPQHF. The CDR3 bases are TGTGCCAGCAGTTACAGGGACAGATTTCAGCCCCAGCATTTT.

This clonotype has ten or more counts. The V call is TRBV7-2, the J call TRBJ2-3; 11 bases fit TRBD2. V gave up 5 bases and J gave up 4 bases; unmatched junction bases: 8. CDR1 is SGHTA, CDR2 FQGNSA, per germline. CDR3 length: 16 residues. The CDR3 DNA follows: TGTGCCAGCAGCCAAACTAGCGGGAGTGGTGCAGATACGCAGTATTTT. Its translation is CASSQTSGSGADTQYF.

This clonotype showed up many times. The chain combines TRBV7-2 with TRBJ2-2; 7 bases are shared with TRBD1. V was clipped by 3 bases and J by 2 bases; unmatched bases: 6. The CDR3 contains 16 residues. Germline lookup yields CDR1 SGHTA and CDR2 FQGNSA. The CDR3 DNA is TGTGCCAGCAGCTTCCTCCGGGACAGAAACACCGGGGAGCTGTTTTTT. Its protein product is CASSFLRDRNTGELFF.

The table lists this clonotype with many counts. The CDR3 spells CASSLLHSYEQYF. The CDR3 DNA is TGTGCCAGCAGCTTACTCCACTCCTACGAGCAGTACTTC. V gene TRBV11-2 combines with J gene TRBJ2-7; unclear D gene. V dropped 2 bases and J dropped 0 bases, with 5 bases sitting between them. Germline V gives CDR1 SGHAT, CDR2 FQNNGV. CDR3 length equals 13 residues.

Many counts were recorded for this clonotype. The CDR3 sequence is CASSLETGSSPLHF. The CDR3 DNA reads TGTGCCAGCAGTTTAGAGACAGGGTCTTCACCCCTCCACTTT. V is TRBV27 and J is TRBJ1-6, with 7 bases lining up with TRBD1. The CDR3 consists of 14 residues. V lost 2 bases to trimming and J lost 9 bases; unmatched junction nucleotides: 4. Germline values: CDR1 MNHEY, CDR2 SMNVEV (reference sequence).

The J gene is TRBJ2-2, the V gene TRBV3-1; D call uncertain. V was shortened by 1 base and J by 3 bases, with 15 bases between the two germline ends. The CDR3 totals 17 residues. Germline V gene sequence: CDR1 LGHDT, CDR2 YNNKEL (reference sequence). CDR3 bases: TGTGCCAGCAGCCAAGGCGGCGCCGGGTCGGACACCGGGGAGCTGTTTTTT. This encodes CASSQGGAGSDTGELFF.

At least ten counts were recorded for this clonotype. V gene TRBV15 combines with J gene TRBJ1-1, with D perhaps TRBD1 (6 bases). V lost 7 bases, J lost 1 base, and 13 bases lay in between. This CDR3 comprises 14 residues. Germline V lookup: CDR1 LNHNV, CDR2 YYDKDF (reference sequence). CDR3 nucleotides: TGTGCCACCAATTTGGGCAGGGGGAACACTGAAGCTTTCTTT. This codes for CATNLGRGNTEAFF. Complete variable domain (other parts from reference TRBV15 and TRBJ1-1): DAMVIQNPRYQVTQFGKPVTLSCSQTLNHNVMYWYQQKSSQAPKLLFHYYDKDFNNEADTPDNFQSRRPNTSFCFLDIRSPGLGDTAMYLCATNLGRGNTEAFFGQGTRLTVV.

The table lists this clonotype with many counts. The chain couples TRBV7-2 to TRBJ2-5; TRBD2 agrees at 7 bases. The CDR3 loop spans 16 amino acids. J was trimmed by 5 bases and V by 0 bases; bases with no gene match: 9. The V gene's germline CDR1 is SGHTA and CDR2 FQGNSA. The CDR3 reads CASSLAQLTSRETQYF. In DNA form, the CDR3 reads TGTGCCAGCAGCTTAGCACAACTGACTAGCCGGGAGACCCAGTACTTC.

This clonotype has at least ten counts. The rearrangement links TRBV3-1 to TRBJ2-7; unclear D gene. There are 11 residues in the CDR3. Germline CDR1 LGHDT, CDR2 YNNKEL (reference sequence). The V and J ends lost 1 base and 4 bases respectively, with 2 bases between them. The CDR3 DNA reads TGTGCCAGCAGCCAAGGGTACGAGCAGTACTTC. Its translation is CASSQGYEQYF.

Ten or more counts support this clonotype. The chain links TRBV7-2 to TRBJ2-3; D is undetermined. Germline V gives CDR1 SGHTA, CDR2 FQGNSA. V shed 1 base and J shed 0 bases, with 11 bases lying between them. The CDR3 length is 16 residues. CDR3: CASSLGGTSSTDTQYF. CDR3 nucleotides: TGTGCCAGCAGCTTAGGCGGAACCTCTAGCACAGATACGCAGTATTTT.

This clonotype was picked up many times. The chain couples TRBV7-2 to TRBJ1-5; unclear D gene. Germline V CDR1 and CDR2: SGHTA, FQGNSA. CDR3 length: 14 amino acids. The V end was cut by 5 bases, the J end by 5 bases, with 13 bases between. Here the CDR3 DNA reads TGTGCCAGCAGCCTTCGAACGATTGATCAGCCCCAGCATTTT. Protein: CASSLRTIDQPQHF.

This clonotype was counted ten times or more. The V call is TRBV29-1, the J call TRBJ2-1; D is uncertain. V shed 8 bases and J shed 1 base, with 9 bases lying between them. Germline CDR1 SQVTM, CDR2 ANQGSEA. There are 12 residues in the CDR3. CDR3 bases: TGCAGCTTACGACGGTCCTACAATGAGCAGTTCTTC. It codes for CSLRRSYNEQFF.

This clonotype was counted at least ten times. V gene TRBV4-1 combines with J gene TRBJ2-5; possible D gene TRBD2, 5 bases. Germline V gene sequence: CDR1 MGHRA, CDR2 YSYEKL. With 3 bases removed from V and 7 bases from J, the gap between germline ends came to 9 bases. The CDR3 has 12 residues. The CDR3 region is CASSHGRGTQYF. The CDR3 nucleotides are TGCGCCAGCAGCCACGGACGGGGGACCCAGTACTTC.

This clonotype was counted at least ten times. The chain carries TRBV5-1 and TRBJ2-7; D is possibly TRBD1 or TRBD2 (5 bases each). Germline V gene data show CDR1 as SGHRS and CDR2 as YFSETQ. This CDR3 comprises 14 residues. Trimming stripped 4 bases from V and 2 bases from J, with 13 bases between. In DNA form, the CDR3 reads TGCGCCAGCAGCCCTCAAGAGGGGACCTACGAGCAGTACTTC. Protein: CASSPQEGTYEQYF.

This clonotype was observed many times. The chain joins TRBV20-1 to TRBJ2-7; D uncertain. From germline, CDR1 is DFQATT and CDR2 SNEGSKA (reference sequence). CDR3 length: 10 residues. The V gene lost 6 bases and the J gene lost 2 bases, with 5 bases spanning the gap. CDR3: CSAQTYEQYF. The CDR3 nucleotides are TGCAGTGCCCAGACCTACGAGCAGTACTTC.

This clonotype was recorded many times. The chain joins TRBV4-1 to TRBJ2-7; D is uncertain. The CDR3 runs to 12 residues. Trimming cost V 0 bases and J 6 bases, with 6 bases left between them. The V gene's germline CDR1 is MGHRA and CDR2 YSYEKL. The CDR3 DNA is TGCGCCAGCAGCCAAGAAGTAGGCGAGCAGTACTTC. It encodes CASSQEVGEQYF.

This clonotype was seen many times. V and J are TRBV5-6 and TRBJ2-2; no clear D gene. This CDR3 is 14 amino acids long. With 0 bases removed from V and 0 bases from J, the gap between germline ends came to 3 bases. Germline V gene lookup returns CDR1 SGHDT and CDR2 YYEEEE. Written as DNA, the CDR3 is TGTGCCAGCAGCTTGGTCGCGAACACCGGGGAGCTGTTTTTT. Protein: CASSLVANTGELFF.

This clonotype was observed at least ten times. CDR3 amino acids: CASSSIGQGASSYNEQFF. CDR3 DNA sequence: TGTGCCAGCAGTTCTATCGGACAGGGGGCCAGCTCCTACAATGAGCAGTTCTTC. This chain uses TRBV27 with TRBJ2-1, with 11 positions matching TRBD1. After removal of 4 bases from V and 0 bases from J, the junction contained 8 bases not matched to a gene. Germline loops: CDR1 MNHEY, CDR2 SMNVEV (reference sequence). The CDR3 covers 18 residues.

This clonotype showed up many times. The chain carries TRBV4-1 and TRBJ1-6; D is unresolved. The CDR3 sequence is 15 residues long. Trimming left V 0 bases short and J 10 bases short, with 13 bases between. Germline CDR1 reads MGHRA; CDR2 reads YSYEKL. CDR3 nucleotide sequence: TGCGCCAGCAGCCAAGATGTTAACCCGCGGTCACCCCTCCACTTT. Translated, it gives CASSQDVNPRSPLHF.

This clonotype was picked up many times. The chain couples TRBV3-1 to TRBJ1-2; no firm D call. The CDR3 length is 13 residues. With 7 bases removed from V and 2 bases from J, the gap between germline ends came to 11 bases. CDR1 and CDR2 from the germline V gene are LGHDT and YNNKEL (reference sequence). This CDR3 reads CASTKVGNYGYTF. The CDR3 DNA follows: TGTGCCAGCACCAAAGTGGGAAACTATGGCTACACCTTC.

This clonotype was detected only a few times. The gene calls are TRBV28 and TRBJ2-7; D tentatively fits TRBD1 or TRBD2 (5 bases each). Per germline, CDR1 MDHEN and CDR2 SYDVKM. V dropped 0 bases and J dropped 6 bases, with 15 bases sitting between them. CDR3 size: 15 residues. The CDR3 is CASSLWGRGSGEQYF. DNA for the CDR3: TGTGCCAGCAGTTTATGGGGACGAGGGTCCGGCGAGCAGTACTTC.

This clonotype was counted ten times or more. This chain uses TRBV5-5 with TRBJ1-1; weak D call: TRBD1 (5 bases). Germline CDR1 reads SGHKS; CDR2 reads YYEKEE (reference sequence). The CDR3 has 11 amino acids. V gave up 0 bases and J gave up 8 bases, with 5 bases separating them. The DNA for the CDR3 is TGTGCCAGCAGCTTGGACAGGGAAGCTTTCTTT. Encoded protein: CASSLDREAFF.